Given below is one T cell receptor (beta chain) in context. As yet, its antigen is unknown. The primer mix had 60 Vbeta and 13 Jbeta primers. TCRdb's copy holds only in-frame clones and misses some; the assay was immunoSEQ multiplex PCR. The data hold tens of thousands of clones, with just over 70% observed a single time. The data were taken from a study of cytomegalovirus exposure and HLA in healthy donors. Findings and caveats of the study: HLA allele associations emerged for 17,000 or so TCR beta sequences in a later analysis, at 0.05 false discovery rate.

Germline-derived CDR1 and CDR2 are SGHKS and YYEKEE (reference sequence). Losses at the gene ends were 0 bases for V and 0 bases for J; bases not matched to a gene: 4. The CDR3 covers 16 residues. The sequence derives from a man in his sixties in good health and CMV-seropositive. The chain combines TRBV5-5 with TRBJ2-7; TRBD1 aligns across 9 bases. Material for sequencing was PBMCs. The CDR3 protein is CASSLALTGGSYEQYF. As DNA, the CDR3 is TGTGCCAGCAGCTTGGCTCTGACAGGGGGCTCCTACGAGCAGTACTTC.